Sequencing of this T cell receptor (beta chain) was carried out in a study of blood T cell repertoires in COVID-19 (TCRdb year 2020). Background for the entire study: Samples covering the acute and convalescent phases of COVID-19 were provided by collaborators in the United States, Italy and Spain. Samples were obtained from the ongoing ImmuneRACE study (first 160 participants) and from roughly 1,300 subjects provided by 6 global collaborators. The material from the prospective study consisted of cDNA or gDNA derived from T cells, B-cell-depleted T cells, or PBMCs. Deeply sampled blood TCRbeta repertoires from subjects exposed to, actively infected with, or recovered from COVID-19 were included in the dataset. The repertoires were released in a freely available public database intended as a resource for research on the immune response to SARS-CoV-2. Where available, HLA class I and class II types were obtained from metadata supplied by the sample provider rather than from assay-based typing. The sample metadata nearly always contained a de-identified subject ID, COVID-19 status, age in years and sex. Overall study outcomes, separate from this receptor: How much clinical and demographic metadata was included differed by source and by participant, and the metadata was provided uncurated.

TCRbeta CDR3 regions were amplified from genomic DNA by means of the immunoSEQ Assay, a bias-controlled multiplex PCR. On the study's bioinformatics: The number of nucleated cells in each sample was estimated from the amplification of reference gene primers within the assay. Sequence reads were collapsed and filtered to measure the absolute abundance of every unique TCRbeta CDR3 rearrangement. For each sample, productive Simpson clonality was calculated as the square root of Simpson's diversity index across productive rearrangements. Imported from immuneACCESS, the table was reduced by TCRdb to in-frame sequences with V and J called. These copies leave out some clones; in studies compared against another copy, an unresolved V gene accounts for under half, and the cause of the remainder is not known. That table supplies the V and J calls and clone size; D and trimming were determined from the DNA. The sample has hundreds of thousands of clones on record, more than 80% of them singletons. Of the sample, 7.5% to 8% falls within the top ten clones.

One collaborating source in Seattle enrolled patients while the patients were actively infected and followed the patients over time throughout the course of disease. Whole blood was collected in K2EDTA tubes by collaborating institutions according to the institutions' own protocols. For TCRbeta analysis, collaborators shipped samples in one of three forms: frozen whole blood, isolated PBMCs, or DNA extracted from either of those sample types. This clone turned up a few times. Its recognized antigen is unknown. The input lacks base qualities; no much larger clone sits a single base away. From cysteine to phenylalanine, the CDR3 is 15 amino acids long. Only CDR3 DNA is held: 45 bases, read in frame from base 1. The germline V gene (reference sequence) yields SEHNR for CDR1 and FQNEAQ for CDR2. A distance of 13 bases separates the germline ends of V and J, which lose 1 base and 6 bases respectively.

Recombination joined TRBV7-9 with TRBJ1-5; a tentative D call is TRBD1 (5 bases match). What was sequenced was peripheral blood. This receptor was identified in a woman of 80 years or more with COVID-19, enrolled during active disease. The CDR3: CASSLGSGAGQPQHF. The DNA sequence is given as TGTGCCAGCAGCTTAGGAAGTGGGGCAGGTCAGCCCCAGCATTTT.